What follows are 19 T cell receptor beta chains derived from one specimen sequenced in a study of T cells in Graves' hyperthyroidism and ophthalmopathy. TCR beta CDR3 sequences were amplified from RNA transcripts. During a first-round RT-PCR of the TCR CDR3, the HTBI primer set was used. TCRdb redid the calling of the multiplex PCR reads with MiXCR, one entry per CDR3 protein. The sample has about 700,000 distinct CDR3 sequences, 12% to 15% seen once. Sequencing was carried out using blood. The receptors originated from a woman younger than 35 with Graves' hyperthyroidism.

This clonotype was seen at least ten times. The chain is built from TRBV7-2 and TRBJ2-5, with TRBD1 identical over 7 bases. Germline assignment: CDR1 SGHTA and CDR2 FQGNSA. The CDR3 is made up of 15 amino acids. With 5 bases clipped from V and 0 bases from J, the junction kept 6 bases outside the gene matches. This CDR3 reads CASSQTGLHQETQYF. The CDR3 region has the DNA TGTGCCAGCAGCCAGACAGGGCTACACCAAGAGACCCAGTACTTC.

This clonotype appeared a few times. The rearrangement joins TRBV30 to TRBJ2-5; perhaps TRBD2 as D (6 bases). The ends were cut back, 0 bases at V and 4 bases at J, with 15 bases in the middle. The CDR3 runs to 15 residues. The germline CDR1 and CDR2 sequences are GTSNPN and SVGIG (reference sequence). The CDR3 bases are TGTGCCTGGAGTGTGGAAGGGAGGACCGCAGAGACCCAGTACTTC. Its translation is CAWSVEGRTAETQYF.

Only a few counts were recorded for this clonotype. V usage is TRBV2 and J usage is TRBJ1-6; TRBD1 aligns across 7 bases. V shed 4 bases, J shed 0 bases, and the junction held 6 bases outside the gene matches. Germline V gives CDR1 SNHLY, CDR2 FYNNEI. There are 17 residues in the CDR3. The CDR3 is CASSVDRESSYNSPLHF. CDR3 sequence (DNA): TGTGCCAGCAGTGTCGACAGGGAGAGCTCCTATAATTCACCCCTCCACTTT. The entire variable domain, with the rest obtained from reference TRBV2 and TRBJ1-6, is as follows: EPEVTQTPSHQVTQMGQEVILRCVPISNHLYFYWYRQILGQKVEFLVSFYNNEISEKSEIFDDQFSVERPDGSNFTLKIRSTKLEDSAMYFCASSVDRESSYNSPLHFGNGTRLTVT.

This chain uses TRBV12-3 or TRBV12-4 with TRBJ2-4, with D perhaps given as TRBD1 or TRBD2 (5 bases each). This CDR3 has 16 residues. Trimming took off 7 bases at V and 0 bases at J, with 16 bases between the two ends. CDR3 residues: CASTKTGLLAKNIQYF. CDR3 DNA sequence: TGTGCCAGCACCAAAACAGGACTGCTAGCCAAAAACATTCAGTACTTC.

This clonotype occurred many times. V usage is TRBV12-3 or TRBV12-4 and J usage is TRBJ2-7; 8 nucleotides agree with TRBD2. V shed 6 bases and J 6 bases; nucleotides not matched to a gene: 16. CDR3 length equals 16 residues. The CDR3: CASSASESAGEREQYF. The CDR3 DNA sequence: TGTGCCAGCAGCGCCTCCGAGTCAGCGGGAGAGCGCGAGCAGTACTTC.

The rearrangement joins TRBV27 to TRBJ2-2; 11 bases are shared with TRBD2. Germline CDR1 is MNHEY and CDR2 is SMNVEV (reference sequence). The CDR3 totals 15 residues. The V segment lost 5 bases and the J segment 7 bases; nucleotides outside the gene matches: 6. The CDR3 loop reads CASSPTSGKGGELFF. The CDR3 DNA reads TGTGCCAGCAGTCCGACTAGCGGGAAGGGCGGGGAGCTGTTTTTT.

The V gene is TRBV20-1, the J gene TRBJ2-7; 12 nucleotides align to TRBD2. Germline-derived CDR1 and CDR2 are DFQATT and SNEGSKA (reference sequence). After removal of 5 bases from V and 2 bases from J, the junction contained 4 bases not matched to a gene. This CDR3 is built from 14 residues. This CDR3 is CSASRTSGTYEQYF. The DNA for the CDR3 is TGCAGTGCTTCTAGGACTAGCGGGACCTACGAGCAGTACTTC.

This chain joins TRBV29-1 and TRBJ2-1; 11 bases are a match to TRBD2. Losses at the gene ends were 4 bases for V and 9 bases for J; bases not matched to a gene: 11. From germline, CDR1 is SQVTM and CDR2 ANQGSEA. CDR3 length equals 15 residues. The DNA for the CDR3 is TGCAGCGTTGTTCTAGCGGGAGGCCCCCCAAGTGAGCAGTTCTTC. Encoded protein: CSVVLAGGPPSEQFF.

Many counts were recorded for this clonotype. The CDR3 bases are TGTGCCAGCAGCGGATCGGGACTAGCGGGAGGATTCCAAGAGACCCAGTACTTC. It specifies CASSGSGLAGGFQETQYF. This chain links TRBV7-2 with TRBJ2-5; 15 nucleotides line up with TRBD2. V was pared by 5 bases and J by 1 base, with 8 bases of the junction left unmatched. The CDR3 extends over 18 amino acids. Germline V lookup: CDR1 SGHTA, CDR2 FQGNSA.

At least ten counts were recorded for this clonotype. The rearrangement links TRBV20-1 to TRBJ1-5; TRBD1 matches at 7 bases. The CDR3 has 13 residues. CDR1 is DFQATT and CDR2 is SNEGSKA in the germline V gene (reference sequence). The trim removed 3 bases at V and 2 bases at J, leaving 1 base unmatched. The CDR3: CSARGTGNQPQHF. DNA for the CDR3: TGCAGTGCTAGGGGGACAGGCAATCAGCCCCAGCATTTT.

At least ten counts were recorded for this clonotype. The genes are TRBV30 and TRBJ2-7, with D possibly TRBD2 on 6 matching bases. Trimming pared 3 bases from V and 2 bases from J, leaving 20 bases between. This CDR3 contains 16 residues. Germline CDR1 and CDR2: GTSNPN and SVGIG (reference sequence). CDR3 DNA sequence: TGTGCCTGGAGAAGGCGGCGGGACTCCCAAACCTACGAGCAGTACTTC. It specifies CAWRRRRDSQTYEQYF. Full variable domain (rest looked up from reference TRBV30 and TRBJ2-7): SQTIHQWPATLVQPVGSPLSLECTVEGTSNPNLYWYRQAAGRGLQLLFYSVGIGQISSEVPQNLSASRPQDRQFILSSKKLLLSDSGFYLCAWRRRRDSQTYEQYFGPGTRLTVT.

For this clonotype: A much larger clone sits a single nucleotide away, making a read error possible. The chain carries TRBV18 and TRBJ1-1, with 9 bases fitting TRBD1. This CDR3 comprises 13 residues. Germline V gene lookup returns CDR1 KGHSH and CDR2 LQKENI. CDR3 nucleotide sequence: TGTGTCAGCTCACCACAGGGGGCTGCTGAAGCTTTCTTT. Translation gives CVSSPQGAAEAFF.

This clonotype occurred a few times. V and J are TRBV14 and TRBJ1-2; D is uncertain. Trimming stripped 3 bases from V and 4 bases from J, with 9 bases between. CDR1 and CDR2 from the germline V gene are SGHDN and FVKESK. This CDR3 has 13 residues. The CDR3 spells CASSQMRTYGYTF. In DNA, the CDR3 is TGTGCCAGCAGCCAGATGAGGACCTATGGCTACACCTTC.

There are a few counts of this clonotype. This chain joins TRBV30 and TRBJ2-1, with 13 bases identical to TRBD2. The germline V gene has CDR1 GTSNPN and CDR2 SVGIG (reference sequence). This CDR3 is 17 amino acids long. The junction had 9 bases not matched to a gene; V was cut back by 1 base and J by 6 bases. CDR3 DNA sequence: TGTGCCTGGAGTGCTACTAGACTAGCGGGAGGTGGCAATGAGCAGTTCTTC. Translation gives CAWSATRLAGGGNEQFF.

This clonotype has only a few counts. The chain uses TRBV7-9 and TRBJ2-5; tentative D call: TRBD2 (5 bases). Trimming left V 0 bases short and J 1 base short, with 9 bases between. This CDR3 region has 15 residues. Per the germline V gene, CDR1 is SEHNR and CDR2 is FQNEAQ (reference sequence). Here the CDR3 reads CASSLAGVSQETQYF. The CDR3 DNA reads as TGTGCCAGCAGCTTAGCGGGAGTGAGCCAAGAGACCCAGTACTTC.

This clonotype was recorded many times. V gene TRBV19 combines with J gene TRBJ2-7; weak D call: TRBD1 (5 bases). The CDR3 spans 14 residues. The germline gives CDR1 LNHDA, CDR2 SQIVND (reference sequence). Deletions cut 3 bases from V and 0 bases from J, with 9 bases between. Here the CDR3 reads CASSMGPTSYEQYF. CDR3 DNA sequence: TGTGCCAGTAGTATGGGGCCCACCTCCTACGAGCAGTACTTC.

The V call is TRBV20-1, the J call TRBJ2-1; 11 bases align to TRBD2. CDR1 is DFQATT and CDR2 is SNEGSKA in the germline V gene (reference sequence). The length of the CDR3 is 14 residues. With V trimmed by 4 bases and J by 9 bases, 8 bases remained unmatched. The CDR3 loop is CSATIAGGPPEQFF. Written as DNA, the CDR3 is TGCAGTGCTACTATAGCGGGAGGGCCGCCTGAGCAGTTCTTC.

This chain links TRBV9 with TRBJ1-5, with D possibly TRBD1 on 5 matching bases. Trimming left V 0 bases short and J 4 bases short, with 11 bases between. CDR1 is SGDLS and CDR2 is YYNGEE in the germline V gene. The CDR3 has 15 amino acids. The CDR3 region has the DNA TGTGCCAGCAGCGTAGGGGGACTCCCGAATCAGCCCCAGCATTTT. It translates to CASSVGGLPNQPQHF.

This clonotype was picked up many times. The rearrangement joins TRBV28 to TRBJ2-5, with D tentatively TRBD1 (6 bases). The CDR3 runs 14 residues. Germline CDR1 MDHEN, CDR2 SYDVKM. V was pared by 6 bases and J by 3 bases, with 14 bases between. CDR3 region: CASRSQGPKETQYF. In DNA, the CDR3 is TGTGCCAGCAGGTCCCAGGGGCCTAAAGAGACCCAGTACTTC. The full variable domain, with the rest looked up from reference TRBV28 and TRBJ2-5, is DVKVTQSSRYLVKRTGEKVFLECVQDMDHENMFWYRQDPGLGLRLIYFSYDVKMKEKGDIPEGYSVSREKKERFSLILESASTNQTSMYLCASRSQGPKETQYFGPGTRLLVL.